The 5 T cell receptor beta chains listed next were all sequenced from one sample in a study of regulatory T cells in long-lasting Graves disease. As to time point: newly diagnosed GD, antithyroid drugs for less than 3 months. The TCR library used RNA extracted from PBMCs. Arm-PCR of CDR3 regions and iRepertoire HTBI primers were used to build TCR beta libraries. In TCRdb, the multiplex PCR reads were re-called with MiXCR into one record per CDR3 protein. Of roughly 260,000 distinct CDR3 sequences listed, around a sixth are singletons. These data were likewise used in another study, on T cells in Graves' hyperthyroidism and ophthalmopathy.

Here the sequenced sample was peripheral blood mononuclear cells (PBMCs), taken at new diagnosis, from a patient treated with antithyroid drugs. All receptors come from a woman aged 25 to 39 with Graves disease.

At least ten counts were recorded for this clonotype. V and J are TRBV6-7 and TRBJ1-2; the match to TRBD1 covers 7 bases. TRBV6-7 is placed among ORFs of uncertain function. Trimming took 2 bases from V and 3 from J; bases not matched to a gene: 6. The CDR3 contains 15 residues. CDR3 sequence (DNA): TGTGCCAGCAGTTACGGGTACAGGGGAGACTATGGCTACACCTTC. Translating it yields CASSYGYRGDYGYTF.

This clonotype occurred many times. This chain connects TRBV11-2 to TRBJ2-2, with D possibly TRBD1 on 5 matching bases. The CDR3 has 14 residues. The V gene's germline CDR1 is SGHAT and CDR2 FQNNGV. V lost 5 bases, J lost 3 bases, and 10 bases lay in between. CDR3 sequence reads: CASSPGHHTGELFF. The CDR3 region has the DNA TGTGCCAGCAGCCCTGGACATCACACCGGGGAGCTGTTTTTT.

Ten or more counts support this clonotype. CDR3 sequence reads: CASSPWTKDNSPLHF. The CDR3 nucleotides are TGTGCCAGCAGCCCATGGACAAAAGATAATTCACCCCTCCACTTT. This chain links TRBV3-1 with TRBJ1-6; D might be TRBD1 (5 bases). Germline V CDR1 and CDR2: LGHDT, YNNKEL (reference sequence). Trimming left V 4 bases short and J 5 bases short, with 12 bases between. CDR3 length: 15 residues.

This clonotype was detected ten times or more. The chain couples TRBV12-3 or TRBV12-4 to TRBJ1-1, with a tentative D call TRBD1 (5 bases). The CDR3 runs to 13 residues. V was trimmed by 3 bases and J by 7 bases, leaving 12 bases between them. CDR3 in amino acids: CASSFQGGREAFF. The CDR3 nucleotides read TGTGCCAGCAGTTTCCAGGGAGGGCGTGAAGCTTTCTTT.

The sample holds a few counts of this clonotype. The chain carries TRBV3-1 and TRBJ1-3; no definite D call. The CDR3 is made up of 17 amino acids. Germline CDR1 LGHDT, CDR2 YNNKEL (reference sequence). Trimming removed 2 bases from V and 0 bases from J, with 14 bases in between. This chain's CDR3 is CASSQYGARSSGNTIYF. CDR3 DNA sequence: TGTGCCAGCAGCCAATACGGAGCCAGGAGCTCTGGAAACACCATATATTTT.